This TCR beta chain was captured by sequencing in a study of T cells after yellow fever vaccination. This clonotype showed up many times. Its antigen is currently unknown. Production of TCR cDNA was by 5'RACE template switching, which also added a universal primer site and UMIs. One entry per CDR3 protein, called by TCRdb with MiXCR from the 5' RACE reads. This sample has about 160,000 distinct CDR3 sequences, with 6% to 7.5% found just once. Study-level findings and limits: By day 5 rather than day 15, the secondary response had peaked, though it was weaker. It was a small share of clonotypes that appeared in both CD4 and CD8 compartments.

The CDR3 consists of 21 residues. The germline CDR1 and CDR2 sequences are LGHDT and YNNKEL (reference sequence). Trimming stripped 2 bases from V and 8 bases from J, with 34 bases between. The rearrangement joins TRBV3-1 to TRBJ2-4; D is possibly TRBD1 (6 bases). The clonotype was recovered from a man in his late teens or twenties who received the YFV17D yellow fever vaccine. Material: CD4+ T cells sorted from PBMCs, obtained more than 4 days after the first yellow fever vaccination. The CDR3 spells CASSQSIGGRRDNFKPDIQYF. Here the CDR3 DNA reads TGTGCCAGCAGCCAATCGATAGGTGGCCGCCGGGACAACTTTAAACCGGACATTCAGTACTTC.